This TCR beta chain was documented in a study of T cell responses to AZD1222 COVID-19 vaccine. CDR3 length: 13 residues. Trimming cost V 7 bases and J 6 bases, with 13 bases left between them. Generated by immunoSEQ multiplex PCR, the TCRdb table keeps only in-frame clones and is missing some. The table records around 94,000 clones, 84% of them present only once. This chain connects TRBV12-3 or TRBV12-4 to TRBJ1-5; D is ambiguous. Sequences were derived from peripheral blood, sampled on day 0 of AZD1222 vaccination. This clonotype was obtained from an adult in good health. The CDR3 DNA reads TGTGCCAGCACCCCAGGTATATTTCAGCCCCAGCATTTT. It encodes CASTPGIFQPQHF.